This T cell receptor beta chain is from a study of identifying expanded T cells in peripheral blood. Some clones are missing from TCRdb's copy, which holds only in-frame ones; the method was immunoSEQ multiplex PCR. The profile shows 75,000 to 90,000 clones, over 85% of them singletons. CDR3 length equals 15 residues. Deletions cut 4 bases from V and 3 bases from J, with 16 bases between. Germline CDR1 SGDLS, CDR2 YYNGEE. The chain joins TRBV9 to TRBJ1-1, with D maybe TRBD1 (5 bases). Sequenced material: blood. This receptor was taken from a person between 18 and 75 years old in good health. For the CDR3, the DNA is TGTGCCAGCAGCCCCACTCCCGGGACCGACACTGAAGCTTTCTTT. Translating it yields CASSPTPGTDTEAFF. Filled out from reference TRBV9 and TRBJ1-1, the complete variable domain reads DSGVTQTPKHLITATGQRVTLRCSPRSGDLSVYWYQQSLDQGLQFLIQYYNGEERAKGNILERFSAQQFPDLHSELNLSSLELGDSALYFCASSPTPGTDTEAFFGQGTRLTVV.